This TCR beta chain was identified in a study of blood T cell repertoires in COVID-19. As for the study in general: The cDNA or gDNA used as material had been derived from T cells, B-cell-depleted T cells, or PBMCs.

Trimming removed 6 bases at V and 5 bases at J, with 19 bases between. This CDR3 is 16 amino acids long. Germline V gene lookup returns CDR1 MNHNY and CDR2 SVGAGI (reference sequence). In the source study's methods: Nucleated cell number was recorded as an estimate derived from reference gene primer amplification. Here immunoSEQ multiplex PCR was the method, and the copy in TCRdb shows in-frame clones only, minus some. V and J calls and clone size follow that table, whereas D and trimming were derived from the DNA. The sample holds 300,000 to 350,000 clones, roughly nine tenths seen once. The chain recombines TRBV6-6 with TRBJ2-2, with D possibly TRBD2 on 6 matching bases. The receptor was isolated from a man aged 18 to 30 with active or convalescent COVID-19. Sequences were obtained from peripheral blood. CDR3: CASRLGDRGGTGELFF. CDR3 bases: TGTGCCAGCAGGCTAGGGGATCGGGGAGGAACCGGGGAGCTGTTTTTT.